One sample yielded the 19 T cell receptor beta chains listed below, sequenced in a study of T cell responses to AZD1222 COVID-19 vaccine. Measured with immunoSEQ multiplex PCR; TCRdb has only the in-frame clones, and not every one. The table shows fewer than 65,000 clones, with 84% occurring only once. The sample in question was peripheral blood, obtained on day 0 of AZD1222 vaccination. The receptors come from an adult in good health.

This chain connects TRBV19 to TRBJ1-2, with a tentative D call TRBD1 (6 bases). The germline V and J ends were trimmed by 5 bases and 0 bases, with 10 bases remaining between them. There are 14 residues in the CDR3. Germline CDR1 is LNHDA and CDR2 is SQIVND (reference sequence). CDR3 nucleotides: TGTGCCAGTAGTGATACAGGGACTAACTATGGCTACACCTTC. Translation gives CASSDTGTNYGYTF.

The chain is built from TRBV19 and TRBJ1-3; no firm D call. Trimming took off 5 bases at V and 0 bases at J, with 14 bases between the two ends. Germline-derived CDR1 and CDR2 are LNHDA and SQIVND (reference sequence). This CDR3 is built from 16 residues. The CDR3 DNA reads TGTGCCAGTAGTCCCGACCGACGGAGCTCTGGAAACACCATATATTTT. Translation gives CASSPDRRSSGNTIYF.

The V gene is TRBV24-1, the J gene TRBJ2-7; TRBD1 aligns across 7 bases. There are 14 residues in the CDR3. CDR1 and CDR2 from the germline V gene are KGHDR and SFDVKD. Trimming removed 0 bases from V and 5 bases from J; junction bases left unmatched: 3. CDR3 in DNA: TGTGCCACCAGTGATTTGAGACAGGGAAACGAGCAGTACTTC. Protein product: CATSDLRQGNEQYF.

J is TRBJ1-2 and V is TRBV7-9; D gene unclear. V shed 3 bases and J shed 6 bases, with 14 bases lying between them. The germline V gene has CDR1 SEHNR and CDR2 FQNEAQ (reference sequence). CDR3 length equals 14 residues. In DNA form, the CDR3 reads TGTGCCAGCAGCTTTCCTTTGGACGGGAATGGCTACACCTTC. This codes for CASSFPLDGNGYTF.

The V and J genes are TRBV21-1 and TRBJ2-1. TRBV21-1 is classified as a pseudogene. This CDR3 has 16 residues. CDR3 amino acids: CASSTVTTSIHNEQFF. The DNA for the CDR3 is TGTGCCAGCAGCACGGTGACGACCTCCATCCACAATGAGCAGTTCTTC.

The V and J genes are TRBV19 and TRBJ1-1, with a weak D call TRBD1 (6 bases). This CDR3 has 17 amino acids. Germline V lookup: CDR1 LNHDA, CDR2 SQIVND (reference sequence). Trimming removed 3 bases from V and 5 bases from J, with 22 bases in between. DNA for the CDR3: TGTGCCAGTAGTATTTACCCCTTCCGGGGGCAGTGGACTGAAGCTTTCTTT. This encodes CASSIYPFRGQWTEAFF.

The genes are TRBV7-9 and TRBJ1-6; 10 nucleotides line up with TRBD1. Germline assignment: CDR1 SEHNR and CDR2 FQNEAQ (reference sequence). With V trimmed by 3 bases and J by 9 bases, 5 bases remained unmatched. CDR3 length equals 15 residues. CDR3 in DNA: TGTGCCAGCAGCTTGTTGGGACAGGGGACTTCACCCCTCCACTTT. It yields the protein CASSLLGQGTSPLHF.

The rearrangement links TRBV27 to TRBJ1-2; maybe TRBD1 (5 bases). Germline CDR1 and CDR2: MNHEY and SMNVEV (reference sequence). The V gene lost 6 bases and the J gene lost 3 bases, with 14 bases spanning the gap. The CDR3 has 14 amino acids. DNA of the CDR3: TGTGCCAGCAGCCGCTTCGGGGGGGACTATGGCTACACCTTC. It translates to CASSRFGGDYGYTF.

This CDR3 reads CASGRTSWTEAFF. The CDR3 DNA sequence: TGTGCTAGTGGTCGGACATCATGGACTGAAGCTTTCTTT. This sequence joins TRBV12-5 and TRBJ1-1; D is perhaps TRBD1 (5 bases). Trimming took off 5 bases at V and 5 bases at J, with 12 bases between the two ends. Per the germline V gene, CDR1 is LGHNT and CDR2 is FRNRAP. CDR3 length: 13 amino acids.

Only a few counts were recorded for this clone. V and J are TRBV20-1 and TRBJ1-1, with a weak D call TRBD1 (5 bases). CDR1 and CDR2 (germline): DFQATT, SNEGSKA (reference sequence). The germline V and J ends were trimmed by 5 bases and 6 bases, with 10 bases remaining between them. There are 11 residues in the CDR3. CDR3 sequence: CSAAGISEAFF. The CDR3 nucleotides are TGCAGTGCTGCAGGGATCTCTGAAGCTTTCTTT.

This clone was seen only once. The rearrangement joins TRBV9 to TRBJ1-2; D unresolved. CDR1 and CDR2 from the germline V gene are SGDLS and YYNGEE. V was pared by 7 bases and J by 2 bases, with 12 bases between. The CDR3 spans 13 residues. The CDR3 nucleotides are TGTGCCAGCTCCACTCAGGTAAACTATGGCTACACCTTC. Its protein is CASSTQVNYGYTF. Full variable domain (remainder filled in from reference TRBV9 and TRBJ1-2): DSGVTQTPKHLITATGQRVTLRCSPRSGDLSVYWYQQSLDQGLQFLIQYYNGEERAKGNILERFSAQQFPDLHSELNLSSLELGDSALYFCASSTQVNYGYTFGSGTRLTVV.

This chain uses TRBV5-1 with TRBJ2-7; 9 nucleotides agree with TRBD1. CDR3 size: 15 residues. V lost 4 bases to trimming and J lost 7 bases; unmatched junction nucleotides: 12. Germline CDR1 is SGHRS and CDR2 is YFSETQ. CDR3: CASSGGQGRWWEQYF. The CDR3 DNA is TGCGCCAGCAGCGGCGGACAGGGGAGATGGTGGGAGCAGTACTTC.

The J gene is TRBJ1-5, the V gene TRBV24-1; D call uncertain. The CDR3 loop spans 13 amino acids. Germline loops: CDR1 KGHDR, CDR2 SFDVKD. Trimming cost V 7 bases and J 3 bases, with 9 bases left between them. CDR3 DNA: TGTGCCACCAGGAGAGTGATCAATCAGCCCCAGCATTTT. Translating it yields CATRRVINQPQHF.

The V call is TRBV5-1, the J call TRBJ2-1; 7 bases fit TRBD2. Germline V gene data show CDR1 as SGHRS and CDR2 as YFSETQ. The CDR3 totals 13 residues. J gave up 10 bases and V 1 base, and 5 bases lay outside the gene matches. CDR3 nucleotide sequence: TGCGCCAGCAGCTTGCGAACGGGAGGCGAGCAGTTCTTC. This gives the protein CASSLRTGGEQFF. The full variable domain, completed using reference TRBV5-1 and TRBJ2-1, is KAGVTQTPRYLIKTRGQQVTLSCSPISGHRSVSWYQQTPGQGLQFLFEYFSETQRNKGNFPGRFSGRQFSNSRSEMNVSTLELGDSALYLCASSLRTGGEQFFGPGTRLTVL.

J is TRBJ2-7 and V is TRBV7-9; 7 nucleotides agree with TRBD1. CDR3 length equals 13 residues. The germline V gene has CDR1 SEHNR and CDR2 FQNEAQ (reference sequence). V dropped 5 bases and J dropped 3; count of bases not matched to a gene: 4. CDR3 sequence: CASSDWDSYEQYF. The CDR3 region has the DNA TGTGCCAGCAGCGACTGGGACAGCTACGAGCAGTACTTC.

This chain joins TRBV5-1 and TRBJ2-1; possible D gene TRBD2, 6 bases. The CDR3 spans 14 residues. Germline CDR1 SGHRS, CDR2 YFSETQ. V was pared by 3 bases and J by 5 bases, with 12 bases between. CDR3 region: CASSSRDLDNEQFF. CDR3 nucleotide sequence: TGCGCCAGCAGCTCCCGGGACTTAGACAATGAGCAGTTCTTC.

The chain employs TRBV18 and TRBJ1-1; the D is unclear. The germline V and J ends were trimmed by 4 bases and 2 bases, with 8 bases remaining between them. The CDR3 sequence is 13 residues long. CDR1 is KGHSH and CDR2 is LQKENI in the germline V gene. The CDR3 DNA reads TGTGCCAGCTCACGACTGGGTAACACTGAAGCTTTCTTT. Protein product: CASSRLGNTEAFF.

V is TRBV5-5 and J is TRBJ2-5; TRBD2 matches 10 bases. Germline trimming cut 2 bases from V and 5 bases from J; bases unmatched to any gene: 0. CDR3 length: 13 amino acids. Per germline, CDR1 SGHKS and CDR2 YYEKEE (reference sequence). The CDR3 DNA is TGTGCCAGCAGCTTAGCGGGAGGGGAGACCCAGTACTTC. Its protein is CASSLAGGETQYF.

This chain links TRBV7-8 with TRBJ2-3, with D perhaps TRBD2 (5 bases). Deletions cut 6 bases from V and 4 bases from J, with 20 bases between. Germline CDR1 is SGHVS and CDR2 is FQNEAQ. CDR3 length equals 16 residues. CDR3 loop: CASRIGNPYVADTQYF. DNA for the CDR3: TGTGCCAGCAGGATCGGGAACCCCTACGTCGCAGATACGCAGTATTTT. Complete variable domain (other parts from reference TRBV7-8 and TRBJ2-3): GAGVSQSPRYKVAKRGQDVALRCDPISGHVSLFWYQQALGQGPEFLTYFQNEAQLDKSGLPSDRFFAERPEGSVSTLKIQRTQQEDSAVYLCASRIGNPYVADTQYFGPGTRLTVL.